The 6 T cell receptor beta chains below come from one sample, sequenced in a study of Ad26.COV2.S vaccination and SARS-CoV-2 variants. Treatment noted: some 19 received Ad26.COV2.S at low or high dose, single or two shots; 5 received placebo; per-sample allocation not given. Sampling was done on day 63 after the first vaccine or placebo injection. Here immunoSEQ multiplex PCR was the method, and the copy in TCRdb shows in-frame clones only, minus some. The repertoire holds about 420,000 clones, with 85% to 90% as singletons. This material consisted of peripheral blood, taken in a trial of Ad26.COV2.S vaccine versus placebo. Receptor source: a person aged 18-65 years who received the Ad26.COV2.S COVID-19 vaccine or a placebo.

The V and J genes are TRBV10-3 and TRBJ2-3; 7 nucleotides line up with TRBD1. Trimming at V came to 5 bases and at J to 2 bases, leaving 7 bases not matched to a gene. CDR3 length: 15 amino acids. In germline, CDR1 is ENHRY, CDR2 SYGVKD. The CDR3 DNA reads as TGTGCCATCAGTCGGGACAGCTCCGACACAGATACGCAGTATTTT. Translation gives CAISRDSSDTDTQYF.

The V gene is TRBV6-4, the J gene TRBJ2-3, with TRBD2 identical over 13 bases. From germline, CDR1 is MRHNA and CDR2 SNTAGT. The length of the CDR3 is 13 residues. With 3 bases clipped from V and 14 bases from J, the junction kept 5 bases outside the gene matches. CDR3 nucleotide sequence: TGTGCCAGCAGTGAGGGACTAGCGGGGTCCCTGTATTTT. Amino acid sequence: CASSEGLAGSLYF.

V gene TRBV4-1 combines with J gene TRBJ1-1, with D possibly matching TRBD1 (5 bases). The CDR3 sequence is 19 residues long. With 1 base removed from V and 1 base from J, the gap between germline ends came to 22 bases. Germline V gives CDR1 MGHRA, CDR2 YSYEKL. The CDR3 protein is CASSQGISTQGLENTEAFF. The CDR3 region has the DNA TGCGCCAGCAGCCAAGGGATATCGACGCAGGGTCTTGAGAACACTGAAGCTTTCTTT.

V gene TRBV11-1 combines with J gene TRBJ2-5; perhaps TRBD1 as D (6 bases). Trimming stripped 4 bases from V and 4 bases from J, with 19 bases between. Germline assignment: CDR1 SGHAT and CDR2 FQDESV (reference sequence). CDR3 size: 16 residues. The DNA of the CDR3 is TGTGCCAGCAGCTCGCCACGCCAGGGGAGAGGAGAGACCCAGTACTTC. It is translated as CASSSPRQGRGETQYF.

The chain links TRBV27 to TRBJ2-7; 12 bases line up with TRBD2. This CDR3 is 14 amino acids long. Trimming took 6 bases from V and 4 from J; bases not matched to a gene: 4. Germline V gene data show CDR1 as MNHEY and CDR2 as SMNVEV (reference sequence). CDR3 in DNA: TGTGCCAGCAGGGTACTAGCGGGGGGTTACGAGCAGTACTTC. Protein product: CASRVLAGGYEQYF.

This clone appeared a single time. The chain recombines TRBV14 with TRBJ2-7; 12 nucleotides line up with TRBD2. CDR1 and CDR2 from the germline V gene are SGHDN and FVKESK. This CDR3 spans 15 amino acids. The V and J ends lost 1 base and 9 bases, in that order; junction bases with no gene match: 7. In DNA, the CDR3 is TGTGCCAGCAGCCAAGCAACTAGCGGGGGGCGTAGGCAGTACTTC. The encoded protein is CASSQATSGGRRQYF.